These T cell receptor beta chains were read from a single sample in a study of T cells after yellow fever vaccination. MiXCR was run by TCRdb on the 5' RACE reads, yielding one entry per CDR3 protein. Among under 150,000 distinct CDR3 sequences, 7.7% were seen once, and the ten largest hold about 0.73%. This specimen was CD4+ T cells sorted from PBMCs, taken 5 days after the yellow fever booster vaccination. The receptor set was obtained from a man younger than 45 who received the YFV17D yellow fever vaccine. Each CDR3 is given with its conserved first and last residue. Fields, in order: V gene, CDR3 length, CDR3 protein.

>TRBV20-1|15
CSARDLGQDFQTQYF
>TRBV3-1|15
CACTHGGQGKNIQYF
>TRBV5-1|15
CASSLETADFTEAFF
>TRBV10-3|13
CAISGQGQETQYF
>TRBV3-1|14
CASSQSGVTYEQYF
>TRBV2|12
CATTDGLREQYF
>TRBV18|14
CASSPELAERTQYF
>TRBV23-1|13
CASPLGNTGELFF
>TRBV5-4|15
CASSLGGNEQETQYF
>TRBV20-1|14
CSAGGLLSYNEQFF
>TRBV18|15
CASSLTGTGGNEQYF
>TRBV4-3|17
CASSQTSAGGGPDTQYF
>TRBV5-1|14
CASSFSVRDYEQYF
>TRBV30|17
CAWSVKLTGTGGDTQYF